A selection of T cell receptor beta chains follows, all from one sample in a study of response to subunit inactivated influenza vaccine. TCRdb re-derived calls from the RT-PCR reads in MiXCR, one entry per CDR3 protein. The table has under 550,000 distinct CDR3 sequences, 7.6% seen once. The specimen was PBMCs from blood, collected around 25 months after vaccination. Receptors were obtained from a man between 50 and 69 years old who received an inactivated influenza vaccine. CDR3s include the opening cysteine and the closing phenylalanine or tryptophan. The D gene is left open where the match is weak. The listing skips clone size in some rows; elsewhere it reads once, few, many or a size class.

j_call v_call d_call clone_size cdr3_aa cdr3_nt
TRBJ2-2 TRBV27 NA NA CASRLSAVNTGELFF TGTGCCAGCCGTTTATCGGCTGTGAACACCGGGGAGCTGTTTTTT
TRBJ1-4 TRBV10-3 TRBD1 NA CAISPDRALTNEKLFF TGTGCCATCAGTCCGGACAGGGCCCTGACTAATGAAAAACTGTTTTTT
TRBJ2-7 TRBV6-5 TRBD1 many CASSYRGQGIHEQYF TGTGCCAGCAGTTACCGGGGACAGGGGATCCACGAGCAGTACTTC
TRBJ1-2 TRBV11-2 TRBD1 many CASSLGTGTYGYTF TGTGCCAGCAGCTTAGGGACAGGGACCTATGGCTACACCTTC
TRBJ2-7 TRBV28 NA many CASRNAYGTDWIEQYF TGTGCCAGCAGAAATGCGTACGGGACTGACTGGATCGAGCAGTACTTC
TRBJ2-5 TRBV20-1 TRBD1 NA CSARKQGAQETQYF TGCAGTGCTAGAAAACAGGGGGCCCAAGAGACCCAGTACTTC
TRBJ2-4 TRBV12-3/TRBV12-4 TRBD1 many CASSLAMLLNRGSAKNIQYF TGTGCCAGCAGTTTAGCAATGCTTCTCAACAGGGGATCGGCCAAAAACATTCAGTACTTC
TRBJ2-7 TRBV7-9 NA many CASSSGGTSYEQYF TGTGCCAGCAGCTCAGGGGGGACTTCCTACGAGCAGTACTTC
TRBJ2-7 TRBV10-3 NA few CAISEPGDEQYF TGTGCCATCAGTGAGCCGGGGGACGAGCAGTACTTC
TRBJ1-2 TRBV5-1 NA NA CASSFEGRTGYTF TGCGCCAGCAGCTTTGAGGGACGAACTGGCTACACCTTC
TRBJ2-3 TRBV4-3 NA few CASSQGGTGTDTQYF TGCGCCAGCAGCCAAGGGGGTACCGGCACAGATACGCAGTATTTT
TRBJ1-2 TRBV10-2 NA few CASSEFIGADGYTF TGCGCCAGCAGTGAGTTTATCGGGGCTGATGGCTACACCTTC
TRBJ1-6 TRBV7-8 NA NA CASSLLVSRQASGSPLHF TGTGCCAGCAGCTTACTTGTTAGTCGACAGGCGTCAGGTTCACCCCTCCACTTT
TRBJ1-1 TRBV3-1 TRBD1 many CASRGQGVDAFF TGTGCCAGCAGGGGACAGGGGGTTGACGCTTTCTTT
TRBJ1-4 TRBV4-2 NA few CASSQDSAGRDEKLFF TGTGCCAGCAGCCAAGATTCGGCAGGAAGAGATGAAAAACTGTTTTTT
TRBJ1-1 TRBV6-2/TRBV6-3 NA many CASTKTGNTEAFF TGTGCCAGCACCAAGACAGGGAACACTGAAGCTTTCTTT
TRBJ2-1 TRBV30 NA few CAWRGKAGSSGDEQFF TGTGCCTGGAGGGGGAAGGCGGGAAGCAGTGGGGATGAGCAGTTCTTC
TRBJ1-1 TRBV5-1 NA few CASSLTYSTGQTEAFF TGCGCCAGCAGTTTGACCTATTCCACAGGGCAAACTGAAGCTTTCTTT